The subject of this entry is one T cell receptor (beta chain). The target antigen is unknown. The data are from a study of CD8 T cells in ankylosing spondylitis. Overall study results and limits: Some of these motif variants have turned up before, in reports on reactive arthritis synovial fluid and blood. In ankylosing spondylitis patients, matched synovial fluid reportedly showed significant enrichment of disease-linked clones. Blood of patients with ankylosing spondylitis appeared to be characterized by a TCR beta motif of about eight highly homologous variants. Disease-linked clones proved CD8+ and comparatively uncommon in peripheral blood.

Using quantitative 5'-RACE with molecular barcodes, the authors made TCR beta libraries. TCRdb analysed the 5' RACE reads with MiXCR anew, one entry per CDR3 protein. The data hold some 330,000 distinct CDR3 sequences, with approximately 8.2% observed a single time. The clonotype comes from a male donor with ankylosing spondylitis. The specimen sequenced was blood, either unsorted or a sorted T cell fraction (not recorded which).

The CDR3 DNA is TGCGCCAGCAGTAACGATCCCAGGCCCCACACTGAAGCTTTCTTT. It is translated as CASSNDPRPHTEAFF. This rearrangement joins TRBV23-1 to TRBJ1-1; no clear D gene. TRBV23-1 is filed as an ORF, its function uncertain. CDR3 length: 15 residues. V lost 5 bases, J lost 3 bases, and 16 bases lay in between.